The source of this TCR beta chain is a study of blood T cell repertoires in COVID-19. On the study more broadly: The United States, Italy and Spain were the sources of the acute and convalescent COVID-19 samples. Sources were T cells, B-cell-depleted T cells, or PBMCs; the material itself was cDNA or gDNA.

Authors' data handling: It was from reference gene primer amplification that nucleated cell counts were estimated. Some clones are missing from TCRdb's copy, which holds only in-frame ones; the method was immunoSEQ multiplex PCR. V and J calls and clone size are those listed in that table; D and trimming were worked out from the DNA. The sample lists 200,000 or so clones, 80% to 85% occurring once. The J segment lost 0 bases and the V segment lost 4 bases, leaving 5 bases of the junction unmatched. This CDR3 has 15 amino acids. Germline-derived CDR1 and CDR2 are SGHRS and YFSETQ. This clone was seen a single time.

The gene calls are TRBV5-1 and TRBJ2-3; 7 positions agree with TRBD2. The TCR comes from a woman aged 55-69 years with acute or convalescent COVID-19. Specimen: peripheral blood. The CDR3 region is CASSLPGGSTDTQYF. The CDR3 DNA reads TGCGCCAGCAGCCTCCCGGGGGGTAGCACAGATACGCAGTATTTT.